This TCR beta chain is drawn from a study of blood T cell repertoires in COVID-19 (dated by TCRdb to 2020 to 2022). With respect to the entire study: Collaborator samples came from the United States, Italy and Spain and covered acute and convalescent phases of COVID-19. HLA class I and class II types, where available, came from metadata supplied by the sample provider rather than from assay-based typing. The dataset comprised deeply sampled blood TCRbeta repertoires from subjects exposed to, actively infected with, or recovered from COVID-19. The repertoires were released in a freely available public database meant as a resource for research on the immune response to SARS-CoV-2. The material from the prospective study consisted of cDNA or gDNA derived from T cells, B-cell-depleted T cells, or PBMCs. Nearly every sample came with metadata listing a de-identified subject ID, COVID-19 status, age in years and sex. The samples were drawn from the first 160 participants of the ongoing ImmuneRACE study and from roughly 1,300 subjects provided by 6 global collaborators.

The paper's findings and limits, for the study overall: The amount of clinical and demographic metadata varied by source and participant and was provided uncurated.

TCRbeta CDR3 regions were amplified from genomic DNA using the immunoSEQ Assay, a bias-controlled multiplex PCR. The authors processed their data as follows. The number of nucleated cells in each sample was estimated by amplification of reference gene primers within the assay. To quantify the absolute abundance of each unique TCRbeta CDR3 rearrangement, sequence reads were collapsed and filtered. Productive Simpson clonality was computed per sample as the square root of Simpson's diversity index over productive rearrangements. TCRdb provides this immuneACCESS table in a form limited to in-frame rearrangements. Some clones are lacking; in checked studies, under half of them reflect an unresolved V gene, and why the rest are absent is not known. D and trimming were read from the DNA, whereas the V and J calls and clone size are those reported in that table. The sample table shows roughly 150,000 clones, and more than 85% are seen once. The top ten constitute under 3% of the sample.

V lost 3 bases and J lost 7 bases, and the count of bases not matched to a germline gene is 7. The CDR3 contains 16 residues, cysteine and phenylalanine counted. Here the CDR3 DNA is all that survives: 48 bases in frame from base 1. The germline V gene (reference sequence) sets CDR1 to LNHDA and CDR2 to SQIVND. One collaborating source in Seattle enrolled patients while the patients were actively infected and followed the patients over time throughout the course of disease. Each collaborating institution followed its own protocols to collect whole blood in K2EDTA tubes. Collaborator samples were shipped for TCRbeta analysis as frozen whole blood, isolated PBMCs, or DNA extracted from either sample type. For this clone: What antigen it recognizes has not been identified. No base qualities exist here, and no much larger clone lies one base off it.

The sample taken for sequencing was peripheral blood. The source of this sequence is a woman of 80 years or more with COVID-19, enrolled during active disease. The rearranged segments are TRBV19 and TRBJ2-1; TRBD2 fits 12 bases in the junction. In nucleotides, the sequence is TGTGCCAGTAGTATCGCGGGACTAGCGGGCTTTAATGAGCAGTTCTTC. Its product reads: CASSIAGLAGFNEQFF.